This record covers a single T cell receptor beta chain. The antigen is unknown. The data are from a study of T cell responses to AZD1222 COVID-19 vaccine. Study-level results: Receipt of two AZD1222 doses was followed by a rise in Spike-specific TCR breadth and depth. Repertoire collection took place solely once the T cell response had peaked. Reports say nearly half of spike-specific TCRs go after unmutated variant regions.

Repertoires were generated with immunoSEQ multiplex PCR, while TCRdb's copy carries only in-frame clones and drops some. This table has 160,000 or so clones, 90% appearing once. There are 14 residues in the CDR3. J lost 8 bases, V lost 5 bases, and 3 bases had no gene match. Germline assignment: CDR1 KGHSH and CDR2 LQKENI. This specimen was peripheral blood, taken 28 days after the second dose of the MenACWY control vaccine. The chain is built from TRBV18 and TRBJ2-1, with 13 bases matching TRBD2. This clonotype originated in an adult who received the MenACWY meningococcal vaccine as a control. Here the CDR3 reads CASSWTSGSDEQFF. The CDR3 nucleotides read TGTGCCAGCTCATGGACTAGCGGGAGCGATGAGCAGTTCTTC. Together with reference TRBV18 and TRBJ2-1, the CDR3 gives the full variable domain: NAGVMQNPRHLVRRRGQEARLRCSPMKGHSHVYWYRQLPEEGLKFMVYLQKENIIDESGMPKERFSAEFPKEGPSILRIQQVVRGDSAAYFCASSWTSGSDEQFFGPGTRLTVL.